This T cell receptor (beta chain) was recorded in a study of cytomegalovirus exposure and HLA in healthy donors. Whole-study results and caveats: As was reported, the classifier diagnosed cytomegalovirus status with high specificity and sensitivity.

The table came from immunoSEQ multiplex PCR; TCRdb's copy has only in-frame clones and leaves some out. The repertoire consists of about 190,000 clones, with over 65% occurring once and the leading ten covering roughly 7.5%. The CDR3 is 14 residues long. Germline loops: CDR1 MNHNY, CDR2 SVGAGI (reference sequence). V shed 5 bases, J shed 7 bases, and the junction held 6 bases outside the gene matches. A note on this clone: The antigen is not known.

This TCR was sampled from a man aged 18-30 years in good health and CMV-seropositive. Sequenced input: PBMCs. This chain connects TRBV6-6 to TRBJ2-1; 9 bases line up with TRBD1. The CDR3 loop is CASSRDRVGNEQFF. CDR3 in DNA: TGTGCCAGCAGTCGGGACAGGGTTGGTAATGAGCAGTTCTTC.